Given below is one TCR beta chain in context. The sample belongs to a study of cytomegalovirus exposure and HLA in healthy donors. Assay used: immunoSEQ multiplex PCR; TCRdb lists only in-frame clones, some missing. In the table there are 130,000 to 150,000 clones, about 91% of which are singletons. CDR3 size: 15 residues. The junction had 5 bases not matched to a gene; V was cut back by 5 bases and J by 0 bases. Germline CDR1 reads MNHEY; CDR2 reads SMNVEV (reference sequence). J is TRBJ1-2 and V is TRBV27; TRBD1 matches at 8 bases. The sample was PBMCs. This TCR was recovered from a man younger than 30 in good health and CMV-seropositive. CDR3 sequence: CASSPWTGPNYGYTF. The CDR3 DNA is TGTGCCAGCAGTCCCTGGACAGGGCCTAACTATGGCTACACCTTC.